This T cell receptor beta chain was captured in a study of CD8 T cells in Susac syndrome. CD8+ and CD4+ T cells from blood underwent TCR beta sequencing, which was carried out in a high-throughput format. FACS enriched CD8+ TEMRA cells, while bulk CD8+ and CD4+ were negatively isolated. Study outcomes and limitations: The study conceded that relatively few individuals underwent its TCR sequencing and HLA analysis.

Note on this clonotype: Its specificity is unknown.

The CDR3 is 15 amino acids. Germline V lookup: CDR1 LGHNA, CDR2 YNFKEQ. Trimming shortened V by 4 bases and J by 0 bases, and 12 bases separated the two germline ends. After extraction with the RNeasy kit, about 0.45 to 1 ug of the RNA was reverse transcribed using random hexamers. TCRdb redid the calling of the immunoSEQ multiplex PCR reads with MiXCR, one entry per CDR3 protein. Of around 160,000 distinct CDR3 sequences listed, around 96% are singletons. This chain links TRBV4-2 with TRBJ1-1; D remains ambiguous. The receptor was derived from a human donor in good health. The source material was CD4+ T cells from PBMCs. CDR3 bases: TGTGCCAGCAGCCGAAGGACGGCTTTGAACACTGAAGCTTTCTTT. It is translated as CASSRRTALNTEAFF.